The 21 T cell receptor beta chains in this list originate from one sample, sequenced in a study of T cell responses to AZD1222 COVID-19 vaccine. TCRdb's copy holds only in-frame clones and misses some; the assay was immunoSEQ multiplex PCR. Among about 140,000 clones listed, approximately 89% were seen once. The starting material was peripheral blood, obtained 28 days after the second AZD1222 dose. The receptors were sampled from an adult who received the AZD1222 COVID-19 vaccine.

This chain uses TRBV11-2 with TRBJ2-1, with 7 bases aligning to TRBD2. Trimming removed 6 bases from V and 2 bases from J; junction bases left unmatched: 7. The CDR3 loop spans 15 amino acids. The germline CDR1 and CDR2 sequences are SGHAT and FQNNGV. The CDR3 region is CASRQSGATYNEQFF. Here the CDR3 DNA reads TGTGCCAGCAGGCAAAGCGGGGCCACCTACAATGAGCAGTTCTTC. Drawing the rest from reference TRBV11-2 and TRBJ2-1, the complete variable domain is EAGVAQSPRYKIIEKRQSVAFWCNPISGHATLYWYQQILGQGPKLLIQFQNNGVVDDSQLPKDRFSAERLKGVDSTLKIQPAKLEDSAVYLCASRQSGATYNEQFFGPGTRLTVL.

The CDR3 coding sequence is TGTGCCAGCCGTGGCACGGCCACGTACTTC. It yields the protein CASRGTATYF. V gene TRBV7-9 combines with J gene TRBJ2-7; D gene ambiguous. Per germline, CDR1 SEHNR and CDR2 FQNEAQ (reference sequence). The CDR3 runs 10 residues. The V end lost 8 bases, the J end lost 12 bases, and 14 bases lay between the germline ends.

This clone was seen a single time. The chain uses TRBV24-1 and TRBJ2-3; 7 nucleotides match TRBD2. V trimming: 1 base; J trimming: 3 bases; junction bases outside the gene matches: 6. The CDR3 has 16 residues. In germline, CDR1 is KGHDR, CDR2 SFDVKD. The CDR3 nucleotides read TGTGCCACCAGTGATTTTGACGCGGGAGAAACAGATACGCAGTATTTT. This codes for CATSDFDAGETDTQYF.

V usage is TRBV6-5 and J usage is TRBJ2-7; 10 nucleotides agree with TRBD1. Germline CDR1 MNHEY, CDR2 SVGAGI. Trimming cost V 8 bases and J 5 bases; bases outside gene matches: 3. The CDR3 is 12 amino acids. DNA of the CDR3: TGTGCCAGCGACAGGGGGCTAGACGAGCAGTACTTC. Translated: CASDRGLDEQYF.

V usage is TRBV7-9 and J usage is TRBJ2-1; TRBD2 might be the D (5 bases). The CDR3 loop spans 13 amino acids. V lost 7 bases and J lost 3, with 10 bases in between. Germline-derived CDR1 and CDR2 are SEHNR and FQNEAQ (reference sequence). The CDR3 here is CASTVGLYNEQFF. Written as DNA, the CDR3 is TGTGCCAGCACCGTAGGACTCTACAATGAGCAGTTCTTC.

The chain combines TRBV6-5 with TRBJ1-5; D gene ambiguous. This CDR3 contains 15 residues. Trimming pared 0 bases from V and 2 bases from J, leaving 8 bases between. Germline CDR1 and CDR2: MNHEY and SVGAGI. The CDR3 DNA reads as TGTGCCAGCAGTTACTCGATCTCAGGCAATCAGCCCCAGCATTTT. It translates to CASSYSISGNQPQHF.

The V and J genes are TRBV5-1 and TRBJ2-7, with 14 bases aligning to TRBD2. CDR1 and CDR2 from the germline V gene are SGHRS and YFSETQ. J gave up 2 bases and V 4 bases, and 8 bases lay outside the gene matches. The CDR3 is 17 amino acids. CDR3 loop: CASSGGTSGSPAYEQYF. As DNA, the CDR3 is TGCGCCAGCAGCGGTGGGACTAGCGGGAGCCCCGCCTACGAGCAGTACTTC.

CDR3 coding DNA: TGCGCCAGCAGCCAAGGGGGGGGACGGGATCAGCCCCAGCATTTT. As protein: CASSQGGGRDQPQHF. This chain links TRBV4-3 with TRBJ1-5, with D perhaps matching TRBD1 (5 bases). Germline assignment: CDR1 LGHNA and CDR2 YSLEER. The CDR3 is 15 amino acids. Trimming removed 1 base at V and 5 bases at J, with 12 bases between.

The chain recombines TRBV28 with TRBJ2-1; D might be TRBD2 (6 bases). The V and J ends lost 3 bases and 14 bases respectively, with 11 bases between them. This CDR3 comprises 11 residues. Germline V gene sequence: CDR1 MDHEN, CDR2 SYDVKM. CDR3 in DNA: TGTGCCAGCAGTTTGGGGACTTCTGAGTTCTTC. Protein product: CASSLGTSEFF. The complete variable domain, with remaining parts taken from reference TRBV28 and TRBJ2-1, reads DVKVTQSSRYLVKRTGEKVFLECVQDMDHENMFWYRQDPGLGLRLIYFSYDVKMKEKGDIPEGYSVSREKKERFSLILESASTNQTSMYLCASSLGTSEFFGPGTRLTVL.

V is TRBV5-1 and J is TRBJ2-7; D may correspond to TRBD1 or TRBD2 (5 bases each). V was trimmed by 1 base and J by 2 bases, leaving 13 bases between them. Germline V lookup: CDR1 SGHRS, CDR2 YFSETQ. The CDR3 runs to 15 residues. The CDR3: CASSLRGDRPYEQYF. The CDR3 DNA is TGCGCCAGCAGCTTGCGAGGGGACCGCCCCTACGAGCAGTACTTC.

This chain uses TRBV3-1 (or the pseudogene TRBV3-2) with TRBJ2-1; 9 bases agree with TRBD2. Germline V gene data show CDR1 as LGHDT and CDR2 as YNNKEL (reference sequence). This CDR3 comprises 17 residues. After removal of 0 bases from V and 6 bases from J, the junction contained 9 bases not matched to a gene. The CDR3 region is CASSQDELAGLLNEQFF. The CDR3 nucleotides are TGTGCCAGCAGCCAAGATGAGCTAGCGGGGCTTCTCAATGAGCAGTTCTTC.

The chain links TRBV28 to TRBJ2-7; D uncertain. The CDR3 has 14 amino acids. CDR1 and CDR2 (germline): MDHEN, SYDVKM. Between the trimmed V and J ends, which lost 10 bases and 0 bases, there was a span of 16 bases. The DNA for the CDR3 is TGTGCCATCCACGGGCCAGCCGGCTCCTACGAGCAGTACTTC. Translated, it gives CAIHGPAGSYEQYF.

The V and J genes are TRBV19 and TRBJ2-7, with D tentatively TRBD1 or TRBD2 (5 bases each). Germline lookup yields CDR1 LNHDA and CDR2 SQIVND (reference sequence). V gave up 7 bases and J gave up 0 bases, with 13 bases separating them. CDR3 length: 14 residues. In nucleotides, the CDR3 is TGTGCCAGTAACAGTGCAGGGAGCTCCTACGAGCAGTACTTC. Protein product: CASNSAGSSYEQYF. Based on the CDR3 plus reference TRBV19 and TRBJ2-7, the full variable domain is DGGITQSPKYLFRKEGQNVTLSCEQNLNHDAMYWYRQDPGQGLRLIYYSQIVNDFQKGDIAEGYSVSREKKESFPLTVTSAQKNPTAFYLCASNSAGSSYEQYFGPGTRLTVT.

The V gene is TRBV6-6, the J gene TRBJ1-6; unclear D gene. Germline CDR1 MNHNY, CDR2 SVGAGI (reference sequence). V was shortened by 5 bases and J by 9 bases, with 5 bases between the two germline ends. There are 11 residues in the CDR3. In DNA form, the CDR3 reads TGTGCCAGCAGTGAAAGTTCACCCCTCCACTTT. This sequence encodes CASSESSPLHF.

The CDR3 sequence: CASSLDRGTGGNEQFF. CDR3 sequence (DNA): TGTGCCAGCAGCTTAGACAGGGGGACAGGGGGCAATGAGCAGTTCTTC. V usage is TRBV11-3 and J usage is TRBJ2-1, with 11 bases matching TRBD1. CDR1 and CDR2 from the germline V gene are SGHNT and YENEEA. There are 16 residues in the CDR3. The junction had 4 bases not matched to a gene; V was cut back by 0 bases and J by 6 bases.

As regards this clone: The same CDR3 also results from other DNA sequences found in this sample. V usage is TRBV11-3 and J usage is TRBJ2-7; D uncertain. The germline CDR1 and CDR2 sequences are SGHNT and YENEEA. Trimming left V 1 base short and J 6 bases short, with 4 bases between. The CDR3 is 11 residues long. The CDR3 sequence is CASSLGSEQYF. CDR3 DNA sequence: TGTGCCAGCAGCTTAGGGAGCGAGCAGTACTTC.

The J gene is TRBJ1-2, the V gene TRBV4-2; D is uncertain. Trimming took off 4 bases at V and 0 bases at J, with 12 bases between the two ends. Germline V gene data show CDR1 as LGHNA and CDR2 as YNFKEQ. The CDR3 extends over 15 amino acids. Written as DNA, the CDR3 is TGTGCCAGCAGCCTTCGACAAGATTCTAACTATGGCTACACCTTC. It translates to CASSLRQDSNYGYTF.

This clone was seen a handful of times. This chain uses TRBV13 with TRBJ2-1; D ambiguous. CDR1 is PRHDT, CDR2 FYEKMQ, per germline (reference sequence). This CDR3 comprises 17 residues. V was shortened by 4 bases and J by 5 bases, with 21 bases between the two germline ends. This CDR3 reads CASSSQRSALTHNEQFF. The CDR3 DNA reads TGTGCCAGCAGCTCCCAAAGATCGGCGCTCACCCACAATGAGCAGTTCTTC.

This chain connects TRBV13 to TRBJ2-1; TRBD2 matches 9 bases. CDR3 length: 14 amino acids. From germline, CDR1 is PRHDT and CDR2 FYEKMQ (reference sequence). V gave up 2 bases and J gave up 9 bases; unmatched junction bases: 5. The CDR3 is CASSLQREAGEQFF. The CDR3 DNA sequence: TGTGCCAGCAGCTTACAGCGGGAGGCGGGTGAGCAGTTCTTC. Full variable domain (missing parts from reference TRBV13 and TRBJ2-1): AAGVIQSPRHLIKEKRETATLKCYPIPRHDTVYWYQQGPGQDPQFLISFYEKMQSDKGSIPDRFSAQQFSDYHSELNMSSLELGDSALYFCASSLQREAGEQFFGPGTRLTVL.

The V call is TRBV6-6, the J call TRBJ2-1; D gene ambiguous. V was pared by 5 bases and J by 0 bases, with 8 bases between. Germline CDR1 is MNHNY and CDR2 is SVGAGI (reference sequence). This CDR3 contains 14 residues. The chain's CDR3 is CASSIPSSYNEQFF. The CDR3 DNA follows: TGTGCCAGCAGTATACCCAGCTCCTACAATGAGCAGTTCTTC.

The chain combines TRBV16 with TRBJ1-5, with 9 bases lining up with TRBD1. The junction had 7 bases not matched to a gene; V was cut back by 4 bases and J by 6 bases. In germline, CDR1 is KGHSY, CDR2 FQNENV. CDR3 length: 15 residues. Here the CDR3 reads CASSLEQGAGQPQHF. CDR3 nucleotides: TGTGCCAGCAGCCTGGAACAGGGGGCCGGTCAGCCCCAGCATTTT.